The clone carrying this T cell receptor beta chain appeared many times. Trimming cost V 0 bases and J 5 bases, with 10 bases left between them. In germline, CDR1 is LNHNV, CDR2 YYDKDF (reference sequence). This CDR3 spans 14 amino acids. The data are from a study of human T cells and chemical hapten exposure. As for time point: healthy volunteer bleed at 6 weeks. From whole blood left unfractionated, total RNA was extracted. As processed by the authors: Samples had a median of about 95,000 TCRs, ranging roughly 23,224 to 750,000. From the RACE reads, TCRdb called clonotypes with MiXCR, one entry per CDR3 protein. TCRdb, not the authors, supplied the V and J calls. The profile shows around 45,000 distinct CDR3 sequences, about 4% of them singletons.

The rearrangement links TRBV15 to TRBJ1-2; D uncertain. The source is a human donor in good health. Some clones in this sample may be carry-over from other donors' samples. What was sequenced was whole blood. The DNA for the CDR3 is TGTGCCACCAGCAGAGATCTCGGCACTTATGGCTACACCTTC. It is translated as CATSRDLGTYGYTF.